This T cell receptor (beta chain) is drawn from a study of T-cell reconstitution after alpha-beta-depleted transplantation in children. Broader study findings: Elevated TCRbeta diversity at day 60 was traced, in some patients, to surviving recipient T cells and thymic progenitors. At the one-year point after transplant, T-cell counts and TCRbeta diversity were found to come mostly from T cells that had been newly produced. In patients about two months after transplant, alpha-beta T cells reportedly arose from several hundred expanded graft clones.

Library preparation (for TCRbeta) was performed with unique molecular identifiers. TCRdb redid the calling of the PCR reads with MiXCR, one entry per CDR3 protein. This sample has about 140,000 distinct CDR3 sequences, with 7.5% to 9% found just once. This clonotype was picked up many times. Its antigen is undetermined. Trimming shortened V by 5 bases and J by 0 bases, and 10 bases separated the two germline ends. CDR1 is ENHRY, CDR2 SYGVKD, per germline. The CDR3 covers 14 residues. The TCR originated in a female patient younger than 10 who had a stem cell transplant for congenital amegakaryocytic thrombocytopenia, so the T cells may come from the graft donor. V usage is TRBV10-3 and J usage is TRBJ1-1; D gene unclear. Specimen: PBMCs, mostly from graft donor cells, collected 180 days after TCRalphabeta/CD19-depleted stem cell transplant. The CDR3 loop reads CAISSAGMNTEAFF. As DNA, the CDR3 is TGTGCCATCAGTTCAGCGGGAATGAACACTGAAGCTTTCTTT.